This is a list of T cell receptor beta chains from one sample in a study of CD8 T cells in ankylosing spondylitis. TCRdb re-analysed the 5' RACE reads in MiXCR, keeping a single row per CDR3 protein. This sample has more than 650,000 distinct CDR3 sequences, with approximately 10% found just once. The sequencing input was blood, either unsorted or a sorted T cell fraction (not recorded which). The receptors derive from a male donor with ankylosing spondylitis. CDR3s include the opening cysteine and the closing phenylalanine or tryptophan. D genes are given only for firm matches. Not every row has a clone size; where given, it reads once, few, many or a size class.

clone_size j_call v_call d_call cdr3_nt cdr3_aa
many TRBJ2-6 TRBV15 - TGTGCCACCAGCAGAGGAGGGGCGGCCAACGTCCTGACTTTC CATSRGGAANVLTF
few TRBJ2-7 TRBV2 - TGTGCCAGCACGGATCAAGGGGATTCCTACGAGCAGTACTTC CASTDQGDSYEQYF
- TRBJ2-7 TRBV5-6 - TGTGCCAGCAGCCGAGCGGGTCTCTCCTACGAGCAGTACTTC CASSRAGLSYEQYF
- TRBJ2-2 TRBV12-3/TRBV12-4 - TGTGCCAGCAGTCTCGGGACCCTAAGAACCGGGGAGCTGTTTTTT CASSLGTLRTGELFF
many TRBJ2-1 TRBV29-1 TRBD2 TGCAGCGTTGAAGGTTCGTCGGGAGGGAGCATAATGGAGCAGTTCTTC CSVEGSSGGSIMEQFF
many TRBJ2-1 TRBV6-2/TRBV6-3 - TGTGCCAGCAGGAGAATAGCGGAGGTCAATGAGCAGTTCTTC CASRRIAEVNEQFF
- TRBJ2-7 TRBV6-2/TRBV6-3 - TGTGCCATCCTCCTAACTTCCGCAGGGGTGAACGAGCAGTACTTC CAILLTSAGVNEQYF
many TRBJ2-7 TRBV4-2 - TGTGCCAGCAGCCACCAAGAGAACAGGGCGTCTTCCTACGAGCAGTACTTC CASSHQENRASSYEQYF
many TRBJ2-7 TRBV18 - TGTGCCAGCTCACCAGTTCCAGGTAGCTCCTACGAGCAGTACTTC CASSPVPGSSYEQYF
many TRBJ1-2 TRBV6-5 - TGTGCCAGCAGTTACGTTACCAACACTAACTATGGCTACACCTTC CASSYVTNTNYGYTF
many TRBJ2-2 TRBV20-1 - TGCAGTGCTAGCCAGGGTGGTAACACCGGGGAGCTGTTTTTT CSASQGGNTGELFF
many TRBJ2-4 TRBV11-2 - TGTGCCAGCAGCTTAGTAGGTTGGGACACACTAAACAAAAACATTCAGTACTTC CASSLVGWDTLNKNIQYF
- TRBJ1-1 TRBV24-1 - TGTGCCACCCTCGGAGGTTCTGAAGCTTTCTTT CATLGGSEAFF
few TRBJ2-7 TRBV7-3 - TGTGCCAGCAGCCGGGACGGTGAGGGGCAGTACTTC CASSRDGEGQYF
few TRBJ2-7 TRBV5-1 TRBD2 TGCGCCAGCAGCAGAAAGACTAGCGGCACCAACGAGCAGTACTTC CASSRKTSGTNEQYF
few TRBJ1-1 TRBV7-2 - TGTGCCAGCAGCCCGCAAACAGGGTTCAAGAACACTGAAGCTTTCTTT CASSPQTGFKNTEAFF
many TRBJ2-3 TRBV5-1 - TGCGCCAGCAGCTTGGTCCCCACAGATACGCAGTATTTT CASSLVPTDTQYF
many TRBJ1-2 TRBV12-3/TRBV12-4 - TGTGCCAGCAGCCCTTTTAACTATGGCTACACCTTC CASSPFNYGYTF
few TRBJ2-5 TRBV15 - TGTGCCACCAGCAGAGCGGGGTATCGGGAGGAGACCCAGTACTTC CATSRAGYREETQYF
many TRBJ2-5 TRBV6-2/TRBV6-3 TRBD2 TGTGCCAGCACCAGCGGGGGAGAGACCCAGTACTTC CASTSGGETQYF
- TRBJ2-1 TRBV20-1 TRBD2 TGCAGTGTTAGCGGGAGTCGGAGTAATGAGCAGTTCTTC CSVSGSRSNEQFF
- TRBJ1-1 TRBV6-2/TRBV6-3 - TGTGCCAGCATCGACCCTCAGCGCGCTGAAGCTTTCTTT CASIDPQRAEAFF
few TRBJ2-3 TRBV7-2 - TGTGCCAGCAGCCGCCCCATTCCCCATACGCAGTATTTT CASSRPIPHTQYF
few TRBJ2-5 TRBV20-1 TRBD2 TGCAGTGCTAGAGCGCCGACTAGCGGGCGGATCATAGGGACCCAGTACTTC CSARAPTSGRIIGTQYF
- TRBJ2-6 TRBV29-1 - TGCAGCTACGGGGCCTCGACGAACTACTGCGCTGGGGCCAACGTCCTGACTTTC CSYGASTNYCAGANVLTF
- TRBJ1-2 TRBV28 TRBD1 TGTGCCAGCAGTTTACGTCAGGGGGCAAGAGGCTACACCTTC CASSLRQGARGYTF
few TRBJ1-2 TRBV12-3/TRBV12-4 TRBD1 TGTGCCAGCAGCTCGGGACAGGCGGTCCTCTATGGCTACACCTTC CASSSGQAVLYGYTF